Below are 20 T cell receptor beta chains sequenced from a single sample in a study of metastatic and nonmetastatic thyroid tumors. Patients underwent thyroid surgery, and none had received any treatment before it. MiXCR re-clonotyped the PCR reads for TCRdb. The table records under 25,000 clones, approximately 25% of them present only once. The sequenced material came from blood. These receptors came from a male donor with papillary thyroid cancer or a benign thyroid nodule (not recorded which). Some clones in this sample may be carry-over from other donors' samples.

As to this clone: The germline gene is not matched at one end of the junction; a read error may be the cause. CDR3 DNA sequence: TGCAGTGCTCTCCCTGGGGACAACGTACTGACTTTC. It is translated as CSALPGDNVLTF. V gene TRBV20-1 combines with J gene TRBJ2-6, with D possibly being TRBD1 (6 bases). There are 12 residues in the CDR3. CDR1 and CDR2 from the germline V gene are DFQATT and SNEGSKA (reference sequence).

This clone came up a few times. The chain carries TRBV11-1 and TRBJ2-4, with 12 positions matching TRBD2. J lost 4 bases, V lost 1 base, and 20 bases had no gene match. Germline V gene sequence: CDR1 SGHAT, CDR2 FQDESV (reference sequence). The CDR3 runs to 22 residues. This CDR3 is CASSLGGTSGYIFAAGKNIQYF. In DNA form, the CDR3 reads TGTGCCAGCAGCTTAGGTGGGACTAGCGGGTACATTTTTGCTGCGGGTAAAAACATTCAGTACTTC.

CDR3 region: CSEDREAETQYF. The CDR3 DNA is TGCAGTGAAGACAGGGAGGCGGAGACCCAGTACTTC. J is TRBJ2-5 and V is TRBV20-1, with D maybe TRBD1 (7 bases). This CDR3 region has 12 residues. V gave up 7 bases and J gave up 5 bases, with 14 bases separating them. Germline values: CDR1 DFQATT, CDR2 SNEGSKA (reference sequence).

The V gene is TRBV12-3 or TRBV12-4, the J gene TRBJ2-1, with D possibly called TRBD1 or TRBD2 (5 bases each). CDR3 size: 15 residues. V was cut by 7 bases and J by 3 bases, with 16 bases left in between. CDR3 loop: CASIPDTEGYNEQFF. CDR3 sequence (DNA): TGTGCCAGCATACCGGACACCGAGGGCTACAATGAGCAGTTCTTC.

This clone was counted only a few times. The chain employs TRBV6-2 or TRBV6-3 and TRBJ2-1; 8 positions agree with TRBD2. Germline V gene lookup returns CDR1 MNHEY and CDR2 SVGEGT. The length of the CDR3 is 15 residues. V was pared by 6 bases and J by 2 bases, with 6 bases of the junction left unmatched. The CDR3 DNA reads as TGTGCCAGCAGCAAAGCGGGAGTCGCCTACAATGAGCAGTTCTTC. Translation: CASSKAGVAYNEQFF.

This clone was found a few times. The chain recombines TRBV28 with TRBJ1-2; D is unclear. From germline, CDR1 is MDHEN and CDR2 SYDVKM. The CDR3 has 14 residues. With 5 bases removed from V and 6 bases from J, the gap between germline ends came to 16 bases. The CDR3 nucleotides read TGTGCCAGCAGTCGGACCCGGGTCCTTAATGGCTACACCTTC. Amino acids: CASSRTRVLNGYTF.

This clone was detected a few times. The chain carries TRBV28 and TRBJ2-7; either TRBD1 or TRBD2 may supply D (5 bases each). Trimming took off 6 bases at V and 5 bases at J, with 17 bases between the two ends. The CDR3 length is 14 residues. Germline values: CDR1 MDHEN, CDR2 SYDVKM. The CDR3 nucleotides read TGTGCCAGCAGCCGTGGGACCGACATAAACGAGCAGTACTTC. This codes for CASSRGTDINEQYF.

Within the sample, this clone is medium-sized. The chain combines TRBV5-8 with TRBJ2-7; possibly TRBD1 or TRBD2 for D (6 bases each). Germline values: CDR1 SGHTS, CDR2 YDEGEE. This CDR3 region has 13 residues. V dropped 3 bases and J dropped 5 bases, with 12 bases sitting between them. The CDR3 here is CASSWRGAHEQYF. CDR3 nucleotides: TGTGCCAGCAGCTGGAGGGGGGCCCACGAGCAGTACTTC. Full variable domain (remainder filled in from reference TRBV5-8 and TRBJ2-7): EAGVTQSPTHLIKTRGQQATLRCSPISGHTSVYWYQQALGLGLQFLLWYDEGEERNRGNFPPRFSGRQFPNYSSELNVNALELEDSALYLCASSWRGAHEQYFGPGTRLTVT.

This clone was detected ten times or more. The chain has TRBV2 and TRBJ2-5; tentative D call: TRBD2 (5 bases). Per the germline V gene, CDR1 is SNHLY and CDR2 is FYNNEI. V was cut by 6 bases and J by 2 bases, with 13 bases left in between. The CDR3 is 14 amino acids. CDR3 in amino acids: CASRSRGTQETQYF. Here the CDR3 DNA reads TGTGCCAGCAGGTCCCGGGGTACACAAGAGACCCAGTACTTC.

J is TRBJ2-7 and V is TRBV28, with a possible D match to TRBD1 (6 bases). Trimming took off 6 bases at V and 0 bases at J, with 15 bases between the two ends. The CDR3 is 15 amino acids. CDR1 is MDHEN and CDR2 is SYDVKM in the germline V gene. The CDR3 DNA reads as TGTGCCAGCAGACCTGGACAGCCGACCTCCTACGAGCAGTACTTC. Its protein product is CASRPGQPTSYEQYF. The full variable domain, with the rest looked up from reference TRBV28 and TRBJ2-7, is DVKVTQSSRYLVKRTGEKVFLECVQDMDHENMFWYRQDPGLGLRLIYFSYDVKMKEKGDIPEGYSVSREKKERFSLILESASTNQTSMYLCASRPGQPTSYEQYFGPGTRLTVT.

This clone occurred many times. A read error may explain this, as a much larger clone is one base away. Different DNA sequences within this sample yield the same CDR3. The V and J genes are TRBV11-2 and TRBJ2-5; D might be TRBD2 (7 bases). This CDR3 spans 16 amino acids. The V end lost 5 bases, the J end lost 6 bases, and 22 bases lay between the germline ends. Germline V gene lookup returns CDR1 SGHAT and CDR2 FQNNGV. The DNA for the CDR3 is TGTGCCAGCAGCACGACCCGCGGAGGGAGGGGGAAGACCCAGTACTTC. This translates into CASSTTRGGRGKTQYF.

This clone was counted ten times or more. J is TRBJ1-2 and V is TRBV9; D possibly corresponds to TRBD1 (5 bases). Germline CDR1 reads SGDLS; CDR2 reads YYNGEE. There are 14 residues in the CDR3. Trimming left V 3 bases short and J 2 bases short, with 11 bases between. The DNA for the CDR3 is TGTGCCAGCAGCGAGGAGGGGTTGAACTATGGCTACACCTTC. It translates to CASSEEGLNYGYTF.

By frequency in the sample, this clone is medium-sized. CDR3 residues: CASRGQGGNYGYTF. The CDR3 DNA is TGTGCCAGCAGGGGGCAGGGCGGGAACTATGGCTACACCTTC. The rearrangement links TRBV28 to TRBJ1-2, with TRBD1 as a possible D gene (5 bases). V was cut by 6 bases and J by 2 bases, with 13 bases left in between. The CDR3 is 14 amino acids. From germline, CDR1 is MDHEN and CDR2 SYDVKM.

In its sample, this clone was seen many times. This chain uses TRBV20-1 with TRBJ2-5, with D possibly matching TRBD1 (5 bases). The CDR3 covers 16 residues. V was shortened by 0 bases and J by 4 bases, with 18 bases between the two germline ends. Germline V gives CDR1 DFQATT, CDR2 SNEGSKA (reference sequence). The CDR3 coding sequence is TGCAGTGCTAGAGATCCTCTCAAGGGGTCCCGAGAGACCCAGTACTTC. It yields the protein CSARDPLKGSRETQYF.

V gene TRBV7-9 combines with J gene TRBJ1-1, with D unclear. CDR1 is SEHNR and CDR2 is FQNEAQ in the germline V gene (reference sequence). The CDR3 runs to 14 residues. V was trimmed by 5 bases and J by 8 bases, leaving 18 bases between them. Here the CDR3 DNA reads TGTGCCAGCAGCATAGAGAGGGAACTGGAGGAAGCTTTCTTT. Translated: CASSIERELEEAFF.

This rearrangement joins TRBV7-9 to TRBJ2-2; no clear D gene. Germline assignment: CDR1 SEHNR and CDR2 FQNEAQ (reference sequence). Trimming took 4 bases from V and 5 from J, leaving 11 bases between them. The CDR3 consists of 14 residues. The CDR3: CASSSSLGTGELFF. CDR3 in DNA: TGTGCCAGCAGCTCGTCCTTGGGGACCGGGGAGCTGTTTTTT.

This clone was recorded a few times. The CDR3 region has the DNA TGTGCCAGCAGTTACTCGGGGGGCGGCTCCTACGAGCAGTACTTC. This encodes CASSYSGGGSYEQYF. The chain couples TRBV6-2 or TRBV6-3 to TRBJ2-7; D is tentatively TRBD1 or TRBD2 (6 bases each). The germline CDR1 and CDR2 sequences are MNHEY and SVGEGT. The CDR3 loop spans 15 amino acids. The ends were cut back, 0 bases at V and 0 bases at J, with 9 bases in the middle.

This clone was seen only a few times. The chain is built from TRBV12-3 or TRBV12-4 and TRBJ1-3; D not certain. CDR3 size: 14 residues. The V end was cut by 6 bases, the J end by 0 bases, with 9 bases between. Written as DNA, the CDR3 is TGTGCCAGCAGGGGGTACATCTCTGGAAACACCATATATTTT. This gives the protein CASRGYISGNTIYF.

This sequence joins TRBV11-2 and TRBJ1-2; possibly TRBD1 for D (5 bases). In germline, CDR1 is SGHAT, CDR2 FQNNGV. V dropped 5 bases and J dropped 2 bases, with 21 bases sitting between them. CDR3 length: 17 residues. The CDR3 is CASSRKGIEAGNYGYTF. The CDR3 DNA reads as TGTGCCAGCAGCCGGAAGGGGATTGAGGCAGGGAACTATGGCTACACCTTC.

This clone was seen many times. The V and J genes are TRBV5-1 and TRBJ1-4; TRBD1 might be the D (6 bases). Trimming stripped 4 bases from V and 3 bases from J, with 13 bases between. This CDR3 is built from 15 residues. Germline CDR1 is SGHRS and CDR2 is YFSETQ. CDR3 loop: CASSIQGSPNEKLFF. DNA for the CDR3: TGCGCCAGCAGCATACAGGGAAGTCCTAATGAAAAACTGTTTTTT.